Below are 9 T cell receptor beta chains sequenced from a single sample in a study of T cell clusters in autoimmune cytopenias. One tube held mixed TRB-A and TRB-B primer pools for touch-down PCR. TCRdb processed the multiplex PCR reads again and assigns one entry to each CDR3 protein, with no DNA. Here the sample table reports around 5,400 distinct CDR3 sequences. TRB was amplified from around 250 ng of peripheral blood genomic DNA per sample. The specimen was peripheral blood. The receptors were gathered from a human donor with an autoimmune cytopenia or autoimmune hepatitis (not recorded which).

The chain combines TRBV12-3 or TRBV12-4 with TRBJ1-4. The CDR3 totals 13 residues. CDR3 sequence reads: CASWTATNEKLFF.

The J gene is TRBJ1-3, the V gene TRBV18. This CDR3 comprises 15 residues. Germline V gives CDR1 KGHSH, CDR2 LQKENI. CDR3: CASSSTRISGNTIYF.

This clonotype is medium-sized by frequency. The rearrangement links TRBV30 to TRBJ2-6. This CDR3 comprises 15 residues. The germline V gene encodes CDR1 GTSNPN and CDR2 SVGIG (reference sequence). The CDR3 here is CAWSVGVSGANVLTF.

The chain combines TRBV5-6 with TRBJ1-2; the TRBD1 assignment by TCRdb is unverifiable without DNA. Germline-derived CDR1 and CDR2 are SGHDT and YYEEEE. This CDR3 region has 18 residues. CDR3 sequence: CASNPTGYGQEANYGYTF.

This clonotype registers medium-sized by frequency. The J gene is TRBJ1-3, the V gene TRBV20-1; TCRdb indicates TRBD1, and absent DNA this call remains unverified. Germline assignment: CDR1 DFQATT and CDR2 SNEGSKA (reference sequence). The CDR3 totals 13 residues. The CDR3 loop reads CSARPGAGNTIYF.

V gene TRBV5-6 combines with J gene TRBJ2-5; TCRdb lists TRBD1, though no DNA is available to test this call. Germline lookup yields CDR1 SGHDT and CDR2 YYEEEE. This CDR3 has 15 residues. CDR3 residues: CASSLSRGYQETQYF.

The chain links TRBV7-9 to TRBJ2-3. This CDR3 has 12 residues. Germline lookup yields CDR1 SEHNR and CDR2 FQNEAQ (reference sequence). CDR3 protein: CASSLAHDTQYF.

This clonotype is identified as medium-sized (0.01 to 0.1%) from frequency. This chain links TRBV6-1 with TRBJ2-5; with no DNA, the TCRdb D assignment of TRBD1 cannot be verified. CDR1 and CDR2 from the germline V gene are MNHNS and SASEGT. CDR3 length equals 12 residues. The CDR3: CASSEPYRAQYF.

The V gene is TRBV14, the J gene TRBJ2-3; there is no DNA to check the TCRdb D call of TRBD2. Germline lookup yields CDR1 SGHDN and CDR2 FVKESK. The CDR3 has 14 residues. CDR3 residues: CASSPRGLTDTQYF. The full variable domain, rest sourced from reference TRBV14 and TRBJ2-3, is EAGVTQFPSHSVIEKGQTVTLRCDPISGHDNLYWYRRVMGKEIKFLLHFVKESKQDESGMPNNRFLAERTGGTYSTLKVQPAELEDSGVYFCASSPRGLTDTQYFGPGTRLTVL.